This passage covers 25 T cell receptor beta chains from one sample sequenced in a study of T-cell reconstitution after alpha-beta-depleted transplantation in children. The TCRbeta library incorporated unique molecular identifiers. TCRdb ran MiXCR on the PCR reads and lists one entry per CDR3 protein. The data hold hundreds of thousands of distinct CDR3 sequences, with over 9.5% observed a single time. The source was PBMCs from the stem cell graft donor, collected from the stem cell graft. The receptors were gathered from a human donor who donated a stem cell graft to a child with acute myeloid leukemia.

This chain links TRBV7-3 with TRBJ2-2; D is uncertain. CDR3 length equals 15 residues. Germline CDR1 and CDR2: SGHTA and FQGTGA. V was trimmed by 5 bases and J by 2 bases, leaving 12 bases between them. DNA for the CDR3: TGTGCCAGCAGCCGAGATCCGTTAAACACCGGGGAGCTGTTTTTT. The encoded protein is CASSRDPLNTGELFF.

The chain uses TRBV7-2 and TRBJ1-3, with D unclear. The CDR3 covers 14 residues. CDR1 and CDR2 from the germline V gene are SGHTA and FQGNSA. Between the trimmed V and J ends, which lost 5 bases and 8 bases, there was a span of 16 bases. In DNA, the CDR3 is TGTGCCAGCAGCCCCCGCGGGGAGTGGTACACCATATATTTT. This encodes CASSPRGEWYTIYF.

V and J are TRBV6-2 or TRBV6-3 and TRBJ1-3; tentatively, D is TRBD1 (5 bases). V lost 4 bases to trimming and J lost 7 bases, with 17 bases between them. The CDR3 length is 15 residues. CDR1 and CDR2 from the germline V gene are MNHEY and SVGEGT. The chain's CDR3 is CASSSPGRSANTIYF. The CDR3, as DNA: TGTGCCAGCAGTTCCCCGGGACGCTCGGCGAACACCATATATTTT.

This clonotype was picked up many times. J is TRBJ2-7 and V is TRBV12-3 or TRBV12-4, with 7 positions matching TRBD1. The CDR3 totals 12 residues. With 6 bases clipped from V and 4 bases from J, the junction kept 3 bases outside the gene matches. The CDR3 DNA sequence: TGTGCCAGCAGGCCGGACAGGTACGAGCAGTACTTC. This sequence encodes CASRPDRYEQYF.

This clonotype has just a few counts. This chain links TRBV5-1 with TRBJ2-5; D ambiguous. The CDR3 totals 15 residues. Germline V gives CDR1 SGHRS, CDR2 YFSETQ. The V end lost 4 bases, the J end lost 1 base, and 14 bases lay between the germline ends. The CDR3 region has the DNA TGCGCCAGCAGCGTGGATTGGCGGAGCCAAGAGACCCAGTACTTC. This sequence encodes CASSVDWRSQETQYF.

This clonotype has a count of ten or more. The chain employs TRBV11-2 and TRBJ2-1; D gene ambiguous. From germline, CDR1 is SGHAT and CDR2 FQNNGV. There are 16 residues in the CDR3. Trimming shortened V by 4 bases and J by 3 bases, and 16 bases separated the two germline ends. As DNA, the CDR3 is TGTGCCAGCAGCTCCTTGCGTCTCGAGAGCTACAATGAGCAGTTCTTC. It translates to CASSSLRLESYNEQFF.

This chain connects TRBV29-1 to TRBJ2-3, with 8 nucleotides matching TRBD1. The CDR3 has 13 amino acids. The V segment lost 6 bases and the J segment 4 bases; nucleotides outside the gene matches: 6. Germline values: CDR1 SQVTM, CDR2 ANQGSEA. The chain's CDR3 is CSVRQGRADTQYF. DNA for the CDR3: TGCAGCGTGAGACAGGGGCGCGCAGATACGCAGTATTTT.

This clonotype turned up a few times. The CDR3 spells CASSQDPSGSGNTQYF. DNA of the CDR3: TGTGCCAGCAGCCAAGATCCTAGCGGGAGTGGGAATACGCAGTATTTT. The chain recombines TRBV3-1 with TRBJ2-3; TRBD2 matches 10 bases. The CDR3 is made up of 16 amino acids. CDR1 and CDR2 (germline): LGHDT, YNNKEL (reference sequence). V was pared by 0 bases and J by 7 bases, with 7 bases of the junction left unmatched.

This clonotype was detected only once. The gene calls are TRBV24-1 and TRBJ2-1, with TRBD1 matching over 11 bases. The CDR3 runs to 17 residues. V lost 3 bases, J lost 8 bases, and 11 bases stayed unmatched. The germline V gene has CDR1 KGHDR and CDR2 SFDVKD. CDR3 in amino acids: CATSDEDGQGALDEQFF. The CDR3 DNA follows: TGTGCCACCAGTGATGAGGACGGACAGGGGGCTTTGGATGAGCAGTTCTTC.

The sample holds many counts of this clonotype. The rearrangement links TRBV9 to TRBJ2-3; 9 bases are a match to TRBD1. The CDR3 extends over 15 amino acids. Losses at the gene ends were 4 bases for V and 3 bases for J; bases not matched to a gene: 6. The germline gives CDR1 SGDLS, CDR2 YYNGEE. The CDR3 protein is CASSKQGAGTDTQYF. The CDR3 bases are TGTGCCAGCAGCAAACAGGGGGCTGGGACAGATACGCAGTATTTT.

The chain has TRBV2 and TRBJ2-7; 9 nucleotides match TRBD2. V shed 5 bases and J 4 bases; nucleotides not matched to a gene: 6. Germline lookup yields CDR1 SNHLY and CDR2 FYNNEI. CDR3 size: 14 residues. The CDR3 DNA sequence: TGTGCCAGCAGTAATAGCGGGAGCCAATACGAGCAGTACTTC. It translates to CASSNSGSQYEQYF.

The J gene is TRBJ2-7, the V gene TRBV19, with D possibly being TRBD2 (6 bases). In germline, CDR1 is LNHDA, CDR2 SQIVND (reference sequence). V was cut by 7 bases and J by 8 bases, with 18 bases left in between. The CDR3 loop spans 13 amino acids. CDR3 DNA sequence: TGTGCCAGTACGTGGGGGTCCGGCGGGAAGCAGTACTTC. This gives the protein CASTWGSGGKQYF. Full variable domain (outside the CDR3, taken from reference TRBV19 and TRBJ2-7): DGGITQSPKYLFRKEGQNVTLSCEQNLNHDAMYWYRQDPGQGLRLIYYSQIVNDFQKGDIAEGYSVSREKKESFPLTVTSAQKNPTAFYLCASTWGSGGKQYFGPGTRLTVT.

This clonotype was found a few times. The chain employs TRBV30 and TRBJ1-2, with D possibly being TRBD1 (5 bases). CDR1 GTSNPN and CDR2 SVGIG come from the germline V gene (reference sequence). This CDR3 is built from 11 residues. V gave up 4 bases and J gave up 6 bases, with 9 bases separating them. CDR3 region: CAWTGRDGYTF. Here the CDR3 DNA reads TGTGCCTGGACAGGGAGGGATGGCTACACCTTC.

This clonotype has ten or more counts. The CDR3 protein is CASSLQASTDTQYF. CDR3 DNA: TGCGCCAGCAGCTTGCAGGCGAGCACAGATACGCAGTATTTT. The genes are TRBV5-1 and TRBJ2-3; D gene ambiguous. Trimming removed 1 base at V and 0 bases at J, with 6 bases between. From germline, CDR1 is SGHRS and CDR2 YFSETQ. This CDR3 has 14 residues.

The V gene is TRBV6-1, the J gene TRBJ1-5; TRBD1 might be the D (6 bases). The germline CDR1 and CDR2 sequences are MNHNS and SASEGT. Deletions cut 3 bases from V and 6 bases from J, with 12 bases between. This CDR3 has 14 amino acids. The DNA of the CDR3 is TGTGCCAGCAGTGATGCGGGGGGCGGTCAGCCCCAGCATTTT. Translation: CASSDAGGGQPQHF.

This clonotype was counted only a few times. This rearrangement joins TRBV9 to TRBJ1-1; 9 nucleotides agree with TRBD1. This CDR3 comprises 14 residues. V gave up 4 bases and J gave up 6 bases; unmatched junction bases: 7. Looked up from germline, CDR1 is SGDLS and CDR2 is YYNGEE. The CDR3 region has the DNA TGTGCCAGCAGCCCAGTGGGACAGGGCCCTGAAGCTTTCTTT. It specifies CASSPVGQGPEAFF.

This clonotype was picked up a small number of times. The CDR3 loop is CASKEASDTQYF. In nucleotides, the CDR3 is TGTGCCAGCAAAGAGGCCTCAGATACGCAGTATTTT. J is TRBJ2-3 and V is TRBV2; no clear D gene. The CDR3 consists of 12 residues. Per the germline V gene, CDR1 is SNHLY and CDR2 is FYNNEI. Trimming took off 7 bases at V and 4 bases at J, with 9 bases between the two ends.

V is TRBV15 and J is TRBJ2-1, with 7 bases identical to TRBD1. Germline values: CDR1 LNHNV, CDR2 YYDKDF (reference sequence). The CDR3 consists of 16 residues. With V trimmed by 0 bases and J by 6 bases, 8 bases remained unmatched. The CDR3 DNA follows: TGTGCCACCAGCAGAGAAATGAGACAGGGACCCAATGAGCAGTTCTTC. Translated, it gives CATSREMRQGPNEQFF.

This clonotype turned up a few times. The chain recombines TRBV30 with TRBJ2-4; 9 positions agree with TRBD2. Germline loops: CDR1 GTSNPN, CDR2 SVGIG (reference sequence). The CDR3 length is 15 residues. The V segment lost 0 bases and the J segment 7 bases; nucleotides outside the gene matches: 7. The CDR3 DNA sequence: TGTGCCTGGAGTGTGGCTAGCGGGATCACGAACATTCAGTACTTC. Its translation is CAWSVASGITNIQYF.

This clonotype was seen more than once but under ten times. The chain carries TRBV7-9 and TRBJ2-7, with D maybe TRBD2 (6 bases). The CDR3 is made up of 14 amino acids. Germline CDR1 SEHNR, CDR2 FQNEAQ (reference sequence). Trimming took off 4 bases at V and 0 bases at J, with 10 bases between the two ends. The DNA of the CDR3 is TGTGCCAGCAGCTCCACGGAGGGCTCCTACGAGCAGTACTTC. Amino acids: CASSSTEGSYEQYF.

The chain uses TRBV5-1 and TRBJ2-7; D is unclear. Germline CDR1 reads SGHRS; CDR2 reads YFSETQ. The CDR3 loop spans 13 amino acids. Deletions cut 4 bases from V and 7 bases from J, with 15 bases between. The CDR3 region is CASSLSLLGEQYF. The CDR3 DNA is TGCGCCAGCAGCCTCTCGCTTTTAGGAGAGCAGTACTTC.

Ten or more counts support this clonotype. This rearrangement joins TRBV6-5 to TRBJ2-7; D not certain. Germline V gene lookup returns CDR1 MNHEY and CDR2 SVGAGI. V was clipped by 2 bases and J by 5 bases, with 19 bases between them. The CDR3 is 16 amino acids. The CDR3 is CASSYGSMRQAHEQYF. The CDR3 nucleotides are TGTGCCAGCAGTTACGGAAGTATGAGGCAGGCCCACGAGCAGTACTTC.

This clonotype was picked up a small number of times. The rearrangement links TRBV7-3 to TRBJ2-3; the D gene is possibly TRBD1 (5 bases). This CDR3 contains 14 residues. V was trimmed by 5 bases and J by 6 bases, leaving 15 bases between them. The germline V gene encodes CDR1 SGHTA and CDR2 FQGTGA. Here the CDR3 reads CASSIQATRDTQYF. The CDR3 DNA reads TGTGCCAGCAGCATACAGGCAACCAGGGATACGCAGTATTTT. Drawing the rest from reference TRBV7-3 and TRBJ2-3, the complete variable domain is GAGVSQTPSNKVTEKGKYVELRCDPISGHTALYWYRQSLGQGPEFLIYFQGTGAADDSGLPNDRFFAVRPEGSVSTLKIQRTERGDSAVYLCASSIQATRDTQYFGPGTRLTVL.

CDR3 region: CASSPNGRRAQYF. In DNA, the CDR3 is TGTGCCAGCAGCCCCAACGGACGGCGGGCGCAGTACTTC. V usage is TRBV12-3 or TRBV12-4 and J usage is TRBJ2-7; tentative D call: TRBD2 (5 bases). This CDR3 has 13 residues. V was clipped by 6 bases and J by 9 bases, with 18 bases between them.

This clonotype was seen a handful of times. V and J are TRBV29-1 and TRBJ2-7; 13 nucleotides agree with TRBD2. CDR1 is SQVTM, CDR2 ANQGSEA, per germline. The length of the CDR3 is 13 residues. After removal of 6 bases from V and 7 bases from J, the junction contained 6 bases not matched to a gene. The CDR3 here is CSVWTSGREEQYF. CDR3 in DNA: TGCAGCGTATGGACTAGCGGGAGAGAAGAGCAGTACTTC.